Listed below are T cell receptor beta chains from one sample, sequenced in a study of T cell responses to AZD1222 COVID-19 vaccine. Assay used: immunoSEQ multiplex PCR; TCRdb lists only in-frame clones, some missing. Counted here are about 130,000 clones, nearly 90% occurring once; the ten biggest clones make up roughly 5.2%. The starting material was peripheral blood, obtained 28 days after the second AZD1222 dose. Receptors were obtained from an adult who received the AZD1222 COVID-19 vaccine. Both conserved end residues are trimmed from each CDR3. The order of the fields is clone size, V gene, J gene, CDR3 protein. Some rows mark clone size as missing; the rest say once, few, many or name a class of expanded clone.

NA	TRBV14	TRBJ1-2	ASSQEGTAFYGYT
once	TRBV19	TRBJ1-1	ASNHRMNTEAF
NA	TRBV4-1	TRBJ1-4	ASSQEYRGTGLF
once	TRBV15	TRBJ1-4	ATSRDAGQSYEKLF
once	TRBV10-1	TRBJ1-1	ASSERGTGRDEAF
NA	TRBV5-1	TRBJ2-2	ASSRDRDAGELF
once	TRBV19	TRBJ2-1	ASSMELRGYLKPDSYNEQF
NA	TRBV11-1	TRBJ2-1	ASSLGTDANEQF
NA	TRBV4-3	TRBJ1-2	ASSSGATANYGYT
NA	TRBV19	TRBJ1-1	ASRPLDRANTEAF
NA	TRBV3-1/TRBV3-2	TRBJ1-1	ASSQGKGWGTEAF
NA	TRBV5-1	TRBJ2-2	ASKDTPNTGELF
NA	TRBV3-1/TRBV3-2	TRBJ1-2	ASRAIEGEANYGYT
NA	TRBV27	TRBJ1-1	ASSLLRNTEAF
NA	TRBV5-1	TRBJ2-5	ASSREGAKETQY
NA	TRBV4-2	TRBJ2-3	ASSTIISSGGTDTQY
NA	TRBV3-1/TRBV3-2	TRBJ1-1	ASSLDRGSTEAF
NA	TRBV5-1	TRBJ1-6	ASTQIGTESNSPLH
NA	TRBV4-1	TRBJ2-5	ASSSGIQETQY
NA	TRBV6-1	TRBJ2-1	ASSEYRGAPYNEQF
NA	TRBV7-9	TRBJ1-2	ASSRVPFRGAGDDYGYT
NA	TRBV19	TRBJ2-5	ASRSSGGQETQY
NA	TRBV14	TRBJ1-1	ASSQDNMWNTEAF
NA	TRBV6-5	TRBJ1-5	ASSMGFSGNQPQH
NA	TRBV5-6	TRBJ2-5	ASSLEMNRQETQY
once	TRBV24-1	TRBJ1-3	ATSDPGTDSGNTIY
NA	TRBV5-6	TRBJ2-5	ASSSAAAKY
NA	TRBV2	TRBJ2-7	ASSPDRERDEQY
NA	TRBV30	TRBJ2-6	AWNGYGANVLT
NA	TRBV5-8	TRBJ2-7	ASSLVGETYEQY
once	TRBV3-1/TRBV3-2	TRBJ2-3	ASSQDGGDTQY
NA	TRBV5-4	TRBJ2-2	ASGPGTSGNGELF
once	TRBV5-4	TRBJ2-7	ASSLGTPVPYEQY
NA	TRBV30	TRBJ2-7	AWSVGDGFYEQY
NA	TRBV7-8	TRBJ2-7	ASSSPMGQSGEQY
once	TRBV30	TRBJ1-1	AWGNWATEAF